These T cell receptor beta chains were read from a single sample in a study of T-cell reconstitution after alpha-beta-depleted transplantation in children. Each CDR3 protein is one row after TCRdb ran MiXCR on the PCR reads. The sample includes approximately 190,000 distinct CDR3 sequences, 5% to 7.5% of them seen just once. Sample: PBMCs, taken before TCRalphabeta/CD19-depleted stem cell transplant. Source of these receptors: a girl under three years old with combined immunodeficiency, due to receive a stem cell transplant. CDR3s include the opening cysteine and the closing phenylalanine or tryptophan. The order of the fields is J gene, V gene, CDR3 length, clone size, D gene, CDR3 protein, CDR3 DNA. A D gene is named only where the DNA matches it firmly. Some rows have no size entry. The others give once, few or many, or a class for an expanded clone.

J: TRBJ2-1; V: TRBV7-2; length: 14; size: many; D: TRBD2; CDR3: CASSRQRGNNEQFF; DNA: TGTGCCAGCAGCCGTCAGCGGGGAAACAATGAGCAGTTCTTC
J: TRBJ1-5; V: TRBV28; length: 15; size: many; D: TRBD1; CDR3: CASSRTGEYDQPQHF; DNA: TGTGCCAGCAGCCGAACAGGGGAGTACGATCAGCCCCAGCATTTT
J: TRBJ1-1; V: TRBV9; length: 15; size: many; D: -; CDR3: CASSVYEAFNTEAFF; DNA: TGTGCCAGCAGCGTATACGAGGCTTTCAACACTGAAGCTTTCTTT
J: TRBJ1-2; V: TRBV7-2; length: 14; size: many; D: -; CDR3: CASSPGDTLFGYTF; DNA: TGTGCCAGCAGCCCCGGGGACACACTTTTTGGCTACACCTTC
J: TRBJ2-2; V: TRBV29-1; length: 14; size: many; D: -; CDR3: CSVVWTKITGELFF; DNA: TGCAGCGTTGTGTGGACAAAAATCACCGGGGAGCTGTTTTTT
J: TRBJ2-7; V: TRBV5-1; length: 14; size: many; D: -; CDR3: CASSFLGTPYEQYF; DNA: TGCGCCAGCAGCTTCCTTGGGACCCCCTACGAGCAGTACTTC
J: TRBJ2-7; V: TRBV9; length: 15; size: many; D: TRBD2; CDR3: CASSETSGGSYEQYF; DNA: TGTGCCAGCAGCGAAACGAGCGGGGGGTCCTACGAGCAGTACTTC
J: TRBJ2-7; V: TRBV12-3/TRBV12-4; length: 17; size: few; D: TRBD2; CDR3: CASSLALGLAGEYEQYF; DNA: TGTGCCAGCAGTTTAGCTCTAGGACTAGCGGGAGAGTACGAGCAGTACTTC
J: TRBJ2-3; V: TRBV4-1; length: 14; size: many; D: -; CDR3: CASSLVFSTDTQYF; DNA: TGCGCCAGCAGCCTAGTGTTTAGCACAGATACGCAGTATTTT
J: TRBJ2-7; V: TRBV7-2; length: 15; size: many; D: TRBD1; CDR3: CASSLGAGGLYEQYF; DNA: TGTGCCAGCAGCTTAGGCGCAGGGGGCTTATACGAGCAGTACTTC
J: TRBJ1-6; V: TRBV28; length: 15; size: many; D: -; CDR3: CASSLALTSNSPLHF; DNA: TGTGCCAGCAGTTTAGCCCTGACATCGAATTCACCCCTCCACTTT
J: TRBJ2-1; V: TRBV5-1; length: 16; size: many; D: TRBD2; CDR3: CASSLSMELAGVEQFF; DNA: TGCGCCAGCAGCTTGAGTATGGAACTAGCGGGAGTTGAGCAGTTCTTC
J: TRBJ1-5; V: TRBV28; length: 11; size: many; D: -; CDR3: CASSPRGPQHF; DNA: TGTGCCAGCAGTCCCCGGGGTCCCCAGCATTTT
J: TRBJ2-1; V: TRBV12-3/TRBV12-4; length: 17; size: many; D: -; CDR3: CASTYPGERRSYNEQFF; DNA: TGTGCCAGCACATACCCCGGGGAACGTCGGTCCTACAATGAGCAGTTCTTC
J: TRBJ2-2; V: TRBV13; length: 13; size: many; D: -; CDR3: CASSLAATGELFF; DNA: TGTGCCAGCAGCTTAGCAGCCACCGGGGAGCTGTTTTTT
J: TRBJ2-1; V: TRBV4-1; length: 12; size: many; D: -; CDR3: CASSQVSREKFF; DNA: TGCGCCAGCAGCCAAGTTTCCAGGGAGAAGTTCTTC
J: TRBJ2-3; V: TRBV7-2; length: 16; size: many; D: -; CDR3: CASSLAGGRVTDTQYF; DNA: TGTGCCAGCAGCTTAGCGGGGGGTAGGGTCACAGATACGCAGTATTTT
J: TRBJ2-7; V: TRBV7-9; length: 12; size: -; D: TRBD1; CDR3: CASGTGPYEQYF; DNA: TGTGCCAGCGGGACAGGGCCCTACGAGCAGTACTTC
J: TRBJ2-3; V: TRBV6-2/TRBV6-3; length: 17; size: many; D: TRBD2; CDR3: CASSPPGLAGPTDTQYF; DNA: TGTGCCAGCAGTCCCCCCGGTCTAGCGGGGCCCACAGATACGCAGTATTTT
J: TRBJ2-7; V: TRBV4-2; length: 12; size: many; D: -; CDR3: CASPYQVYEQYF; DNA: TGTGCCTCCCCATATCAAGTCTACGAGCAGTACTTC
J: TRBJ1-1; V: TRBV4-3; length: 17; size: few; D: TRBD1; CDR3: CASSQEFRDRGNTEAFF; DNA: TGCGCCAGCAGCCAAGAGTTCCGGGACAGGGGTAACACTGAAGCTTTCTTT
J: TRBJ2-7; V: TRBV4-3; length: 15; size: -; D: TRBD2; CDR3: CASSQEASGGGEQYF; DNA: TGCGCCAGCAGCCAAGAAGCTAGCGGGGGAGGCGAGCAGTACTTC
J: TRBJ2-3; V: TRBV20-1; length: 13; size: many; D: -; CDR3: CSAFVENTDTQYF; DNA: TGCAGTGCCTTTGTGGAAAACACAGATACGCAGTATTTT
J: TRBJ1-2; V: TRBV28; length: 15; size: many; D: -; CDR3: CASTYGSGRLYGYTF; DNA: TGTGCCAGCACCTACGGGTCCGGAAGACTTTATGGCTACACCTTC
J: TRBJ2-5; V: TRBV29-1; length: 13; size: many; D: TRBD2; CDR3: CSAKTSGLRAQYF; DNA: TGCAGCGCCAAGACTAGCGGGCTCCGGGCCCAGTACTTC
J: TRBJ2-2; V: TRBV5-5; length: 13; size: -; D: -; CDR3: CASSSKGSGELFF; DNA: TGTGCCAGCAGCTCGAAGGGTTCCGGGGAGCTGTTTTTT
J: TRBJ2-1; V: TRBV20-1; length: 13; size: many; D: TRBD2; CDR3: CSAPSGRAPEQFF; DNA: TGCAGTGCCCCAAGCGGGAGGGCCCCTGAGCAGTTCTTC
J: TRBJ2-5; V: TRBV4-3; length: 15; size: few; D: -; CDR3: CASSPSLGYGETQYF; DNA: TGCGCCAGCAGCCCCTCCCTTGGCTATGGAGAGACCCAGTACTTC
J: TRBJ2-5; V: TRBV7-2; length: 15; size: many; D: TRBD2; CDR3: CASSLLASGQETQYF; DNA: TGTGCCAGCAGCTTACTGGCTAGCGGACAAGAGACCCAGTACTTC
J: TRBJ2-2; V: TRBV28; length: 13; size: many; D: -; CDR3: CASSFRVTGELFF; DNA: TGTGCCAGCAGTTTTAGGGTCACCGGGGAGCTGTTTTTT
J: TRBJ2-3; V: TRBV12-3/TRBV12-4; length: 16; size: many; D: TRBD2; CDR3: CASSFFAGERKDTQYF; DNA: TGTGCCAGCAGTTTTTTTGCGGGAGAACGCAAAGATACGCAGTATTTT
J: TRBJ1-6; V: TRBV5-1; length: 13; size: many; D: TRBD1; CDR3: CASRTGGDSPLHF; DNA: TGCGCCAGCAGGACAGGGGGAGACTCACCCCTCCACTTT
J: TRBJ1-3; V: TRBV21-1; length: 16; size: many; D: -; CDR3: CASSFLQVHSGNTIYF; DNA: TGTGCCAGCAGTTTCCTACAGGTCCACTCTGGAAACACCATATATTTT
J: TRBJ2-2; V: TRBV27; length: 13; size: many; D: -; CDR3: CASSFGWAGELFF; DNA: TGTGCCAGCAGTTTCGGTTGGGCCGGGGAGCTGTTTTTT
J: TRBJ1-2; V: TRBV29-1; length: 12; size: -; D: -; CDR3: CSVDPDGYGYTF; DNA: TGCAGCGTAGACCCGGACGGCTATGGCTACACCTTC
J: TRBJ2-7; V: TRBV7-9; length: 14; size: many; D: -; CDR3: CASSLNAGPYEQYF; DNA: TGTGCCAGCAGCTTAAATGCAGGGCCCTACGAGCAGTACTTC
J: TRBJ2-1; V: TRBV6-4; length: 20; size: many; D: TRBD2; CDR3: CASTVYPGLAGVPTENEQFF; DNA: TGTGCCAGCACTGTCTATCCGGGACTAGCGGGAGTTCCTACGGAGAATGAGCAGTTCTTC
J: TRBJ1-1; V: TRBV29-1; length: 14; size: many; D: TRBD1; CDR3: CSVDRTGVNTEAFF; DNA: TGCAGCGTTGACCGTACAGGGGTGAACACTGAAGCTTTCTTT
J: TRBJ2-1; V: TRBV12-3/TRBV12-4; length: 16; size: many; D: TRBD2; CDR3: CASSPRRLAGGNEQFF; DNA: TGTGCCAGCAGCCCCCGAAGACTAGCGGGGGGCAATGAGCAGTTCTTC
J: TRBJ2-5; V: TRBV28; length: 14; size: many; D: TRBD2; CDR3: CASSLAGGMKTQYF; DNA: TGTGCCAGCAGTTTAGCGGGAGGGATGAAGACCCAGTACTTC
J: TRBJ1-1; V: TRBV6-2/TRBV6-3; length: 14; size: many; D: -; CDR3: CASSYAWENTEAFF; DNA: TGTGCCAGCAGTTATGCGTGGGAGAACACTGAAGCTTTCTTT
J: TRBJ2-7; V: TRBV5-1; length: 14; size: few; D: -; CDR3: CASSSPASTYEQYF; DNA: TGCGCCAGCAGCTCCCCCGCTTCTACCTACGAGCAGTACTTC
J: TRBJ2-3; V: TRBV7-7; length: 14; size: medium-sized; D: -; CDR3: CASSLGGFTDTQYF; DNA: TGTGCCAGCAGCTTAGGAGGATTCACAGATACGCAGTATTTT
J: TRBJ2-1; V: TRBV6-5; length: 16; size: many; D: -; CDR3: CASSYSGQGSYNEQFF; DNA: TGTGCCAGCAGTTACTCGGGGCAGGGTTCCTACAATGAGCAGTTCTTC
J: TRBJ2-4; V: TRBV7-9; length: 13; size: many; D: -; CDR3: CASSSPGVNIQYF; DNA: TGTGCCAGCAGCTCCCCAGGGGTAAACATTCAGTACTTC
J: TRBJ1-1; V: TRBV10-3; length: 12; size: many; D: -; CDR3: CAIRGMNTEAFF; DNA: TGTGCCATCAGGGGGATGAACACTGAAGCTTTCTTT
J: TRBJ2-2; V: TRBV24-1; length: 15; size: many; D: -; CDR3: CATSKNSGHTGELFF; DNA: TGTGCCACCAGTAAGAATAGCGGCCACACCGGGGAGCTGTTTTTT
J: TRBJ1-1; V: TRBV7-2; length: 14; size: many; D: -; CDR3: CASSSSRQNTEAFF; DNA: TGTGCCAGCAGCTCTTCGAGGCAAAACACTGAAGCTTTCTTT
J: TRBJ1-2; V: TRBV29-1; length: 11; size: many; D: -; CDR3: CSVEDLYGYTF; DNA: TGCAGCGTTGAGGACCTATATGGCTACACCTTC
J: TRBJ2-7; V: TRBV28; length: 13; size: many; D: -; CDR3: CASSFPGAYEQYF; DNA: TGTGCCAGCAGTTTCCCCGGAGCCTACGAGCAGTACTTC
J: TRBJ2-7; V: TRBV7-9; length: 12; size: few; D: -; CDR3: CASSFLPDEQYF; DNA: TGTGCCAGCAGCTTTCTTCCGGACGAGCAGTACTTC
J: TRBJ1-1; V: TRBV7-6; length: 15; size: many; D: TRBD1; CDR3: CASSPRDRENTEAFF; DNA: TGTGCCAGCAGCCCAAGGGACAGGGAGAACACTGAAGCTTTCTTT
J: TRBJ2-7; V: TRBV29-1; length: 13; size: many; D: TRBD1; CDR3: CSVETGGLYEQYF; DNA: TGCAGCGTTGAGACAGGGGGTCTCTACGAGCAGTACTTC
J: TRBJ2-1; V: TRBV4-1; length: 21; size: many; D: TRBD1; CDR3: CASSQLVGFGQGLSPNNEQFF; DNA: TGCGCCAGCAGCCAACTCGTGGGCTTTGGACAGGGCTTATCACCCAACAATGAGCAGTTCTTC
J: TRBJ2-3; V: TRBV12-3/TRBV12-4; length: 14; size: many; D: TRBD2; CDR3: CASSPGLAKDTQYF; DNA: TGTGCCAGCAGTCCGGGACTAGCGAAAGATACGCAGTATTTT
J: TRBJ2-1; V: TRBV12-3/TRBV12-4; length: 16; size: many; D: TRBD1; CDR3: CASSPGTGRSYNEQFF; DNA: TGTGCCAGCAGCCCCGGGACAGGACGCTCCTACAATGAGCAGTTCTTC
J: TRBJ2-7; V: TRBV20-1; length: 17; size: few; D: TRBD2; CDR3: CSAEGLAGRRPTYEQYF; DNA: TGCAGTGCTGAGGGACTAGCGGGACGACGGCCTACCTACGAGCAGTACTTC
J: TRBJ2-7; V: TRBV5-1; length: 15; size: -; D: TRBD1; CDR3: CASSFPGQTAYEQYF; DNA: TGCGCCAGCAGCTTTCCGGGACAGACCGCCTACGAGCAGTACTTC
J: TRBJ1-1; V: TRBV20-1; length: 16; size: many; D: -; CDR3: CSARDLFAGRGPEAFF; DNA: TGCAGTGCTAGAGATCTTTTCGCAGGAAGAGGGCCTGAAGCTTTCTTT